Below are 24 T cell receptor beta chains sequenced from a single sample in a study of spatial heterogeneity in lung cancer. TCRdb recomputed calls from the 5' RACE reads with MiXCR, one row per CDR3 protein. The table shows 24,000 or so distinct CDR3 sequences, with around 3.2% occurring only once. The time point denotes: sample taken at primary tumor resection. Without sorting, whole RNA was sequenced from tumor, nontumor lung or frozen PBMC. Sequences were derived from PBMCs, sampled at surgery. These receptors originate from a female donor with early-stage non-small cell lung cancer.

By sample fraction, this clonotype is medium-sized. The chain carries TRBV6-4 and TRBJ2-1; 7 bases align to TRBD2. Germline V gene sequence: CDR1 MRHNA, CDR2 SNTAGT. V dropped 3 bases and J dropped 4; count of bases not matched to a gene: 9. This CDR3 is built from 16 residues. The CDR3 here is CASSDSPSGPYNEQFF. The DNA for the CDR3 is TGTGCCAGCAGTGATAGTCCTAGCGGACCGTACAATGAGCAGTTCTTC.

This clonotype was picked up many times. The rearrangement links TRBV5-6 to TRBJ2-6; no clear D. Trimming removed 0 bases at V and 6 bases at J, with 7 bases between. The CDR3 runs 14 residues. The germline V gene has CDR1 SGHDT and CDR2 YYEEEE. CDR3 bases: TGTGCCAGCAGCTTGGGGGGTTCGGCCAACGTCCTGACTTTC. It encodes CASSLGGSANVLTF.

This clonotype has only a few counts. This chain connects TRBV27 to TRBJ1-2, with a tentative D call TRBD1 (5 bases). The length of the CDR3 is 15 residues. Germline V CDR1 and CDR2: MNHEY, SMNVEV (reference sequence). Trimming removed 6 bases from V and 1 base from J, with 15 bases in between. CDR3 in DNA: TGTGCCAGCAGCCCGATACAGGACGTTAACTATGGCTACACCTTC. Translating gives CASSPIQDVNYGYTF.

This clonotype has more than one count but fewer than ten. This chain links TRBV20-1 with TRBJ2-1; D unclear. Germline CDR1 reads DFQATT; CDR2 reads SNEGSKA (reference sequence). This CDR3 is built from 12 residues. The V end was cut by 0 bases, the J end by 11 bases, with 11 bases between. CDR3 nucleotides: TGCAGTGCTAGAGATAATTCCCAAAAGCAGTTCTTC. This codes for CSARDNSQKQFF.

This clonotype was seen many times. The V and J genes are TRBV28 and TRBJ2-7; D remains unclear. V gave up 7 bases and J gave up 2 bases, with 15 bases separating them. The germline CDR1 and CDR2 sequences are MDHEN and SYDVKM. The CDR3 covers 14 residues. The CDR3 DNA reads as TGTGCCAGCACCCTCTCAATGGGCACCTACGAGCAGTACTTC. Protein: CASTLSMGTYEQYF.

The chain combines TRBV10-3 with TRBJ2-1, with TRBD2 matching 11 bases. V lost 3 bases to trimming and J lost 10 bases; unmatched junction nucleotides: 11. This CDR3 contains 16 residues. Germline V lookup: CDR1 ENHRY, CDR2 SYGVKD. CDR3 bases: TGTGCCATCAGTGAACTCACTAGCGGGAGTAGATCCGAGCAGTTCTTC. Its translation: CAISELTSGSRSEQFF.

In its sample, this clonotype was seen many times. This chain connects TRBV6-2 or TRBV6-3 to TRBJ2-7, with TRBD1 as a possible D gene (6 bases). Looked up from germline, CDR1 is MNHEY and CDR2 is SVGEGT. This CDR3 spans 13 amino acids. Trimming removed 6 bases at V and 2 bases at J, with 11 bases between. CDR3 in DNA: TGTGCCAGCAGCTACGGGGACACCTACGAGCAGTACTTC. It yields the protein CASSYGDTYEQYF.

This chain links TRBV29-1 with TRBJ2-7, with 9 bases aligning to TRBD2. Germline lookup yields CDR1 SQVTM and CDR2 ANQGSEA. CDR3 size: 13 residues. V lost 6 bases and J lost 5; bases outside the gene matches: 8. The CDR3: CSVGVASGNEQYF. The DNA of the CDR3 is TGCAGCGTAGGGGTGGCTAGCGGGAACGAGCAGTACTTC.

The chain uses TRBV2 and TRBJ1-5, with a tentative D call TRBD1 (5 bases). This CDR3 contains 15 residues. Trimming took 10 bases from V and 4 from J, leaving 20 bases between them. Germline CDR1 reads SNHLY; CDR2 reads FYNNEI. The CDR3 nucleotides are TGTGCCACCGCCCAGGTAGGGACTCAGAATCAGCCCCAGCATTTT. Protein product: CATAQVGTQNQPQHF.

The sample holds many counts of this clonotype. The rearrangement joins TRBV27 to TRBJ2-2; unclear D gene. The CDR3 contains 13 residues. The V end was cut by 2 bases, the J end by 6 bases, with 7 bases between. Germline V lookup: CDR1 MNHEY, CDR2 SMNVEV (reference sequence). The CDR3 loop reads CASSLRGPGELFF. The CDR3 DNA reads TGTGCCAGCAGTTTACGTGGTCCCGGGGAGCTGTTTTTT.

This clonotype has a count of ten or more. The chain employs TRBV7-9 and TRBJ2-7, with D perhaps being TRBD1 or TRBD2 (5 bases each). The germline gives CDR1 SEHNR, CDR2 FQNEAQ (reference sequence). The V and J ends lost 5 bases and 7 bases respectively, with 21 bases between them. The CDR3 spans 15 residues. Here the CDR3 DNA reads TGTGCCAGCAGCCCACCAGGGACGCGGAAAGGTGAGCAGTACTTC. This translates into CASSPPGTRKGEQYF.

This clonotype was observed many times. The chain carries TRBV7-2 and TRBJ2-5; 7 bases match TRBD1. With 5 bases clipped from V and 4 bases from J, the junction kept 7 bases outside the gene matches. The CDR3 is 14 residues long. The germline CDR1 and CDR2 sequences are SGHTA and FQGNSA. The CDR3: CASSAPGGRETQYF. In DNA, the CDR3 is TGTGCCAGCAGCGCCCCAGGGGGTCGAGAGACCCAGTACTTC.

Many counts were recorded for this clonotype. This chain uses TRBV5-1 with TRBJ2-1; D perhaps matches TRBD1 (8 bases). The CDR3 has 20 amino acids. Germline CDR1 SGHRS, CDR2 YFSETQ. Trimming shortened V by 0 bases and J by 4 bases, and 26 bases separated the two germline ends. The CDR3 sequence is CASSLVPTGVAGVSYNEQFF. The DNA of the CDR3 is TGCGCCAGCAGCTTGGTTCCGACAGGGGTCGCGGGAGTATCGTACAATGAGCAGTTCTTC. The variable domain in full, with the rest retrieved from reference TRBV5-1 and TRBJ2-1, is KAGVTQTPRYLIKTRGQQVTLSCSPISGHRSVSWYQQTPGQGLQFLFEYFSETQRNKGNFPGRFSGRQFSNSRSEMNVSTLELGDSALYLCASSLVPTGVAGVSYNEQFFGPGTRLTVL.

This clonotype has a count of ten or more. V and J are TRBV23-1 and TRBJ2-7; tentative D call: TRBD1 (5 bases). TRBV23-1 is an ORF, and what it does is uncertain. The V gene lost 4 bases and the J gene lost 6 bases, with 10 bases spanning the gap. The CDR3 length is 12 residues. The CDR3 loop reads CASSRAGFEQYF. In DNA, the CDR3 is TGCGCCAGCAGTCGCGCAGGGTTCGAGCAGTACTTC.

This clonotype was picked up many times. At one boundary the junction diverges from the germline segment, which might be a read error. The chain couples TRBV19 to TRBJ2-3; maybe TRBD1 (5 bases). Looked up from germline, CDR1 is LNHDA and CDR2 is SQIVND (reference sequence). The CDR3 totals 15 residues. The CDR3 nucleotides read TGTGCCAGTAGTATAGGGGGCCGATCGAAGTCTACGCTGTATTTT. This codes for CASSIGGRSKSTLYF.

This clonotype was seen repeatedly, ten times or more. Here the CDR3 DNA reads TGTGCCAGCAGCTTAGTGCTGAACACTGAAGCTTTCTTT. Translated: CASSLVLNTEAFF. The chain combines TRBV11-2 with TRBJ1-1, with D unclear. This CDR3 has 13 amino acids. V was trimmed by 1 base and J by 0 bases, leaving 3 bases between them. The germline CDR1 and CDR2 sequences are SGHAT and FQNNGV.

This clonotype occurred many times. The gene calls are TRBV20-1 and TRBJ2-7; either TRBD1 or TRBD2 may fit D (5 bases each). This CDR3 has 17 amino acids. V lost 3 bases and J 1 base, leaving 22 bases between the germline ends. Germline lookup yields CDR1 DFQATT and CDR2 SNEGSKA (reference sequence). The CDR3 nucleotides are TGCAGTGCTAGGGCCGGGACCCCTGGGATCCTATCCTACGAGCAGTACTTC. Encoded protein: CSARAGTPGILSYEQYF.

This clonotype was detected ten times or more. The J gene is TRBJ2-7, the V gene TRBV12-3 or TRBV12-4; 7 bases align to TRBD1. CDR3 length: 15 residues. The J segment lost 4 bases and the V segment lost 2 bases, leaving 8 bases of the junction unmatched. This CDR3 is CASSLKGALEYEQYF. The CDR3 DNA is TGTGCCAGCAGTTTAAAGGGGGCACTAGAGTACGAGCAGTACTTC.

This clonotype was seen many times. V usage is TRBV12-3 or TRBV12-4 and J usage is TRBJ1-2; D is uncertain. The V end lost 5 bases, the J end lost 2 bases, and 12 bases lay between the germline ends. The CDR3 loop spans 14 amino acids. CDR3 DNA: TGTGCCAGCAGTCCAACTGGTAGGAACTATGGCTACACCTTC. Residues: CASSPTGRNYGYTF.

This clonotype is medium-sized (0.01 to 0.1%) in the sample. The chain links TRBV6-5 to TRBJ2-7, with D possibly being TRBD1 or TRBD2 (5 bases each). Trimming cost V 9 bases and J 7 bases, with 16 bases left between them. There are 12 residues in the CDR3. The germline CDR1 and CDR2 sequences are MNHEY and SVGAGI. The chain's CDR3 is CASGDGRGEQYF. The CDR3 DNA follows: TGTGCCAGTGGGGACGGCCGGGGTGAGCAGTACTTC.

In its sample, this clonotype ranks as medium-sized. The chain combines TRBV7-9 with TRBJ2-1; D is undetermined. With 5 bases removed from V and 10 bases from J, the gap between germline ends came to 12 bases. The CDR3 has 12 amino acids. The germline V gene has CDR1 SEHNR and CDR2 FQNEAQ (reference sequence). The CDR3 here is CASSLSVNEQFF. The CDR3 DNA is TGTGCCAGCAGCCTGTCAGTGAACGAGCAGTTCTTC. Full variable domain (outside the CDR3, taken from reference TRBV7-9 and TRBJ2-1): DTGVSQNPRHKITKRGQNVTFRCDPISEHNRLYWYRQTLGQGPEFLTYFQNEAQLEKSRLLSDRFSAERPKGSFSTLEIQRTEQGDSAMYLCASSLSVNEQFFGPGTRLTVL.

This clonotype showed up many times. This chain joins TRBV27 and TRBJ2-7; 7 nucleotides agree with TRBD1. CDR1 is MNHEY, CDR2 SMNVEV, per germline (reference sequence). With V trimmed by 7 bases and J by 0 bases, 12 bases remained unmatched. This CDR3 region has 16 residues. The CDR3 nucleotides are TGTGCCAGCACCCCTTCCTCGACAGGGCCCTCCTACGAGCAGTACTTC. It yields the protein CASTPSSTGPSYEQYF.

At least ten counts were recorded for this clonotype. This chain's CDR3 is CASSYVWGNLAKNIQYF. The CDR3 DNA sequence: TGTGCCAGCAGTTACGTGTGGGGGAACCTAGCCAAAAACATTCAGTACTTC. The chain carries TRBV6-6 and TRBJ2-4; D possibly matches TRBD1 or TRBD2 (5 bases each). Trimming removed 2 bases from V and 0 bases from J, with 14 bases in between. Germline CDR1 reads MNHNY; CDR2 reads SVGAGI (reference sequence). CDR3 length equals 17 residues.

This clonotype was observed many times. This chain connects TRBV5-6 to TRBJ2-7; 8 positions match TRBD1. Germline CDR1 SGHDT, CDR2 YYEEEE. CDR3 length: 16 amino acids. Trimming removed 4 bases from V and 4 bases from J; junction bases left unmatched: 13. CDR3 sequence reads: CASSGPSAGGWYEQYF. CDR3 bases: TGTGCCAGCAGCGGGCCCTCGGCAGGGGGCTGGTACGAGCAGTACTTC.